This T cell receptor (beta chain) is from a study of shared clonotypes between healthy human individuals. The assay ran at deep level. Using immunoSEQ multiplex PCR, the repertoire was profiled, and TCRdb retains in-frame clones only, with some absent. The table has a few hundred thousand clones, 95% to 98% seen once. CDR1 and CDR2 from the germline V gene are MDHEN and SYDVKM. CDR3 length: 16 amino acids. Donors included only healthy HIV-negative adults lacking recent acute infections or vaccinations. The sequencing sample was made of naive CD4+ T cells sorted from blood. Documented subset: CD45RA+ positively selected. The rearrangement uses TRBV28 and TRBJ2-5, with 7 bases identical to TRBD1. With the DNA end fitting TRBJ2-7 better, the J assignment may be wrong. This TCR came from a woman under 40 in good health. The CDR3 spells CASSLPLRGTDYEQYF. The CDR3 nucleotides are TGTGCCAGCAGTTTACCCCTTCGAGGGACAGACTACGAGCAGTACTTC.